This section outlines one TCR beta chain sequence together with its context. Antigen: not known. Sorted-subset replicate PCRs used about 0.2 ug DNA, approximately 33,000 T cell genomes. Original methodology: Filtering of immunoSEQ junctional sequences could not match full-length read filtering. The assay was immunoSEQ multiplex PCR, and TCRdb's table has in-frame clones only and misses some. V and J calls plus clone size are reproduced from that table; the DNA served to infer D and trimming. Of about 710,000 clones in the sample, around 73% were seen once. This CDR3 spans 14 amino acids. Trimming took off 5 bases at V and 0 bases at J, with 11 bases between the two ends. Germline-derived CDR1 and CDR2 are SGHRS and YFSETQ. This sample is part of a study of shared clonotypes between healthy human individuals. Overall study findings and caveats: Clonotype sharing among the donors was expected to vary with sequencing depth.

Specimen: memory CD4+ T cells sorted from blood. Subset given: CD45RA-negative fraction. This clonotype was sampled from a woman aged 25 to 39 in good health. The rearrangement joins TRBV5-1 to TRBJ1-1; D is unclear. CDR3 sequence (DNA): TGCGCCAGCAGGGCGGTGGGTTTGAACACTGAAGCTTTCTTT. This gives the protein CASRAVGLNTEAFF.